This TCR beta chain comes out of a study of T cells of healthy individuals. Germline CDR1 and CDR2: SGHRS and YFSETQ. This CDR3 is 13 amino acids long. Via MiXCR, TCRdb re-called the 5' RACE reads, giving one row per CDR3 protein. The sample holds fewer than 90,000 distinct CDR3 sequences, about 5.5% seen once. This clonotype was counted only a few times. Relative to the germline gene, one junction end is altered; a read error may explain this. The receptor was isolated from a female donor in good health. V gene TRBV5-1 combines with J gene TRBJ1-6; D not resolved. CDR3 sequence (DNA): TGCGCCAGCAGCCCGGACTATGATTCACCCCTCCACTTT. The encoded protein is CASSPDYDSPLHF.